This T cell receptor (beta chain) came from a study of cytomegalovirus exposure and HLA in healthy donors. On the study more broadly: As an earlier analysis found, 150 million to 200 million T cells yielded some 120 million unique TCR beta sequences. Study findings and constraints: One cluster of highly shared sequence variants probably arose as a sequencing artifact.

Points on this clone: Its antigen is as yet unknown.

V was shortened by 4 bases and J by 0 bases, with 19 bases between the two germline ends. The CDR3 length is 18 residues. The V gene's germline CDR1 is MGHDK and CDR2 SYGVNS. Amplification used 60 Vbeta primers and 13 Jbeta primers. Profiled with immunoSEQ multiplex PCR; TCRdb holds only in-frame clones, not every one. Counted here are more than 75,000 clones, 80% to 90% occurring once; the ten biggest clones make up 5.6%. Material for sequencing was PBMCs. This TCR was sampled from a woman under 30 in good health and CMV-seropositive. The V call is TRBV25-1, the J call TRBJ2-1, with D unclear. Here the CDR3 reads CASSAPHGSIDSYNEQFF. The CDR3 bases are TGTGCCAGCAGTGCCCCGCACGGGTCCATAGACTCCTACAATGAGCAGTTCTTC.